These 13 T cell receptor beta chains were all obtained from the same sample, sequenced in a study of shared T cell receptors in the human thymus (dated by TCRdb to the early 2020s). Receptor amplification or capture employed the immunoSEQ multiplex PCR assay. This is the immuneACCESS table as TCRdb keeps it, with only in-frame sequences that have V and J called. A part of the clones is gone; compared with another copy, unresolved V genes explain less than half, and the rest is unexplained. The sample contains hundreds of thousands of clones, over 75% of them found a single time. Of the sample, 0.0095% to 0.011% falls within the top ten clones. These data were also filed under a second study, of human thymus T cells.

The sequenced sample was thymocytes. These receptors all come from a boy under two years old with a congenital heart defect. Donor details come from another sample of the same person, matched by shared clones.

This clone appeared a few times. The CDR3 protein is CASSFRNTEAFF. The CDR3 DNA follows: TGTGCCAGCAGTTTCAGGAACACTGAAGCTTTCTTT. The chain links TRBV28 to TRBJ1-1; D uncertain. Trimming removed 3 bases at V and 1 base at J, with 3 bases between. The germline CDR1 and CDR2 sequences are MDHEN and SYDVKM. There are 12 residues in the CDR3.

V gene TRBV7-2 combines with J gene TRBJ2-3; TRBD2 matches 8 bases. Germline V gives CDR1 SGHTA, CDR2 FQGNSA. The CDR3 length is 18 residues. After removal of 7 bases from V and 4 bases from J, the junction contained 19 bases not matched to a gene. CDR3: CASNSSRLELAGPDTQYF. The CDR3 nucleotides read TGTGCCAGCAATTCCAGTAGATTGGAGCTAGCGGGCCCAGATACGCAGTATTTT.

This chain joins TRBV7-9 and TRBJ2-2, with 11 positions matching TRBD2. Germline-derived CDR1 and CDR2 are SEHNR and FQNEAQ (reference sequence). V gave up 7 bases and J gave up 6 bases; unmatched junction bases: 10. The CDR3 runs 16 residues. CDR3 bases: TGTGCCAGCAACCTAAATAGCGGGAGGGCTTCCGGGGAGCTGTTTTTT. This gives the protein CASNLNSGRASGELFF.

The chain links TRBV19 to TRBJ2-5; 10 nucleotides match TRBD2. V shed 3 bases, J shed 4 bases, and the junction held 14 bases outside the gene matches. Germline V gives CDR1 LNHDA, CDR2 SQIVND (reference sequence). This CDR3 has 18 residues. CDR3 sequence reads: CASSMGTSGTKEGETQYF. DNA for the CDR3: TGTGCCAGTAGTATGGGAACTAGCGGGACCAAAGAAGGAGAGACCCAGTACTTC.

The V gene is TRBV5-4, the J gene TRBJ2-1; D ambiguous. Per germline, CDR1 SGHNT and CDR2 YYREEE (reference sequence). This CDR3 comprises 12 residues. V lost 2 bases and J 5 bases, leaving 5 bases between the germline ends. The CDR3 protein is CASSFRDNEQFF. CDR3 in DNA: TGTGCCAGCAGCTTTCGGGACAATGAGCAGTTCTTC.

The chain combines TRBV14 with TRBJ2-2; D unresolved. This CDR3 has 16 amino acids. V gave up 4 bases and J gave up 1 base, with 13 bases separating them. CDR1 SGHDN and CDR2 FVKESK come from the germline V gene. CDR3 DNA sequence: TGTGCCAGCAGCCTCGTACCACCAGAGAACACCGGGGAGCTGTTTTTT. Residues: CASSLVPPENTGELFF.

This clone came up once. V is TRBV10-3 and J is TRBJ2-7; 7 bases match TRBD2. This CDR3 has 16 amino acids. V lost 0 bases, J lost 2 bases, and 7 bases stayed unmatched. Per the germline V gene, CDR1 is ENHRY and CDR2 is SYGVKD. The CDR3 DNA reads TGTGCCATCAGTGAGTCTGCCCTAGCGGAGCCCTACGAGCAGTACTTC. Translation: CAISESALAEPYEQYF.

The chain carries TRBV5-8 and TRBJ2-7, with 9 bases aligning to TRBD2. Looked up from germline, CDR1 is SGHTS and CDR2 is YDEGEE. CDR3 length equals 18 residues. V lost 0 bases to trimming and J lost 0 bases; unmatched junction nucleotides: 10. CDR3 coding DNA: TGTGCCAGCAGCTTGGTACTAGCGGGCTCCTTGAGCTCCTACGAGCAGTACTTC. Translated: CASSLVLAGSLSSYEQYF.

The sample holds a few counts of this clone. The chain has TRBV2 and TRBJ1-1, with 7 bases aligning to TRBD1. V shed 8 bases and J 3 bases; nucleotides not matched to a gene: 6. Per germline, CDR1 SNHLY and CDR2 FYNNEI. The CDR3 has 13 residues. The CDR3 loop reads CASSLRGHTEAFF. Written as DNA, the CDR3 is TGTGCCAGCTCGCTAAGGGGGCACACTGAAGCTTTCTTT.

The rearrangement joins TRBV28 to TRBJ2-1, with D unresolved. The CDR3 extends over 15 amino acids. CDR1 is MDHEN and CDR2 is SYDVKM in the germline V gene. Trimming removed 5 bases from V and 0 bases from J, with 11 bases in between. The CDR3 spells CASSSVPSSYNEQFF. For the CDR3, the DNA is TGTGCCAGCAGTAGCGTCCCTAGCTCCTACAATGAGCAGTTCTTC.

The sample holds a few counts of this clone. The rearrangement links TRBV10-3 to TRBJ2-3; 9 nucleotides match TRBD1. Germline CDR1 and CDR2: ENHRY and SYGVKD. The CDR3 consists of 15 residues. V was pared by 3 bases and J by 0 bases, with 1 base of the junction left unmatched. For the CDR3, the DNA is TGTGCCATCAGTGAAGGGACAGGGAGCACAGATACGCAGTATTTT. Translated, it gives CAISEGTGSTDTQYF.

J is TRBJ2-5 and V is TRBV19, with 9 positions matching TRBD2. Judging by the DNA end, TRBJ2-7 fits better; the J call may be wrong. The CDR3 contains 15 residues. Germline values: CDR1 LNHDA, CDR2 SQIVND (reference sequence). The CDR3 region is CASSGGLGLAPEQYF. DNA for the CDR3: TGTGCCAGTAGTGGGGGGTTAGGACTAGCGCCCGAGCAGTACTTC.

V usage is TRBV27 and J usage is TRBJ2-6; possibly TRBD1 for D (6 bases). Trimming cost V 8 bases and J 2 bases, with 22 bases left between them. Germline CDR1 MNHEY, CDR2 SMNVEV (reference sequence). The CDR3 loop spans 18 amino acids. CDR3 region: CASGSSGERGPGANVLTF. CDR3 sequence (DNA): TGTGCCAGCGGATCCTCAGGGGAACGGGGTCCTGGGGCCAACGTCCTGACTTTC.